The TCR beta chain under discussion was sequenced for a study of identical twins. MiXCR was run by TCRdb on the 5' RACE reads, yielding one entry per CDR3 protein. The sample lists some 630,000 distinct CDR3 sequences, 7% to 7.5% seen once, with around 1.6% in the top ten. These data also featured in a second study, about yellow fever vaccine responses in identical twins. From that paper: In identical twins, vaccine T cell responses appeared partly shared and partly individual.

The clonotype was recovered from a woman between 18 and 29 years old in good health. Sample: PBMCs.

This CDR3 is CASSQGFRGAYNEQFF. The DNA of the CDR3 is TGTGCCAGCAGCCAAGGGTTCCGGGGTGCCTACAATGAGCAGTTCTTC. The V call is TRBV3-1, the J call TRBJ2-1, with D possibly TRBD2 on 5 matching bases. Germline CDR1 and CDR2: LGHDT and YNNKEL (reference sequence). This CDR3 has 16 amino acids. V was pared by 1 base and J by 2 bases, with 12 bases between.